These 10 T cell receptor beta chains share one sample of origin, sequenced in a study of OX40 agonist ivuxolimab in advanced cancers. Measured with immunoSEQ multiplex PCR; TCRdb has only the in-frame clones, and not every one. The sample lists 50,000 to 85,000 clones, about nine tenths occurring once. Here the sequenced sample was CD4+ or CD8+ T cells sorted from blood, taken in a trial of the OX40 agonist ivuxolimab. The receptor set was obtained from an adult with an advanced solid tumor such as melanoma, head and neck, liver or kidney cancer.

This clone has only one observation. This rearrangement joins TRBV5-5 to TRBJ2-5; D is unclear. The germline V and J ends were trimmed by 0 bases and 1 base, with 7 bases remaining between them. The CDR3 loop spans 14 amino acids. Germline loops: CDR1 SGHKS, CDR2 YYEKEE (reference sequence). The CDR3 bases are TGTGCCAGCAGCTTGGTTTCAACCCAAGAGACCCAGTACTTC. This translates into CASSLVSTQETQYF.

V gene TRBV4-1 combines with J gene TRBJ1-1; no clear D. From germline, CDR1 is MGHRA and CDR2 YSYEKL. V gave up 1 base and J gave up 4 bases, with 7 bases separating them. The CDR3 loop spans 13 amino acids. The CDR3 DNA follows: TGCGCCAGCAGCCAAGCCCCGAGCACTGAAGCTTTCTTT. The encoded protein is CASSQAPSTEAFF.

V is TRBV5-6 and J is TRBJ2-7; no clear D. V gave up 0 bases and J gave up 7 bases, with 11 bases separating them. CDR1 and CDR2 (germline): SGHDT, YYEEEE. The length of the CDR3 is 13 residues. As DNA, the CDR3 is TGTGCCAGCAGCTTGGGGCTAGAAGAAGAGCAGTACTTC. Protein sequence: CASSLGLEEEQYF.

On this clone itself: This CDR3 is also generated by other DNA sequences in the sample. CDR3 amino acids: CASTLNQGFGTEAFF. In DNA form, the CDR3 reads TGTGCCAGCACCTTGAACCAGGGGTTTGGGACCGAAGCTTTCTTT. The chain couples TRBV7-8 to TRBJ1-1, with a weak D call TRBD1 (6 bases). V lost 7 bases, J lost 8 bases, and 23 bases lay in between. Looked up from germline, CDR1 is SGHVS and CDR2 is FQNEAQ. There are 15 residues in the CDR3.

The chain links TRBV6-8 to TRBJ1-1; the D gene is possibly TRBD1 (5 bases). The CDR3 is 14 amino acids. Trimming took 5 bases from V and 0 from J, leaving 10 bases between them. Germline assignment: CDR1 MNHGY and CDR2 SAAAGT. CDR3 region: CASSKQVMNTEAFF. The CDR3 DNA reads TGTGCCAGCAGTAAACAGGTAATGAACACTGAAGCTTTCTTT.

The genes are TRBV5-1 and TRBJ2-7; no reliable D call. The germline V gene encodes CDR1 SGHRS and CDR2 YFSETQ. The V and J ends lost 0 bases and 4 bases respectively, with 14 bases between them. The CDR3 consists of 15 residues. Written as DNA, the CDR3 is TGCGCCAGCAGCTTGGCCTCGGGCAGAGAATACGAGCAGTACTTC. As protein: CASSLASGREYEQYF.

The chain has TRBV5-5 and TRBJ1-1; D may be TRBD1 (6 bases). Germline V gene sequence: CDR1 SGHKS, CDR2 YYEKEE (reference sequence). Between the trimmed V and J ends, which lost 3 bases and 3 bases, there was a span of 15 bases. There are 15 residues in the CDR3. The CDR3 DNA sequence: TGTGCCAGCAGCTCTACAGGGATCGTTGACACTGAAGCTTTCTTT. Translated: CASSSTGIVDTEAFF.

The table lists this clone with a count of one. V usage is TRBV7-2 and J usage is TRBJ1-1, with no clear D. Between the trimmed V and J ends, which lost 0 bases and 8 bases, there was a span of 10 bases. The germline CDR1 and CDR2 sequences are SGHTA and FQGNSA. CDR3 size: 13 residues. Here the CDR3 DNA reads TGTGCCAGCAGCTTAGCGCGGCAGTCCGAAGCTTTCTTT. It specifies CASSLARQSEAFF.

V usage is TRBV29-1 and J usage is TRBJ2-1, with no clear D. The CDR3 sequence is 13 residues long. With 8 bases removed from V and 4 bases from J, the gap between germline ends came to 15 bases. Germline V gene lookup returns CDR1 SQVTM and CDR2 ANQGSEA. As DNA, the CDR3 is TGCAGCTCCTCGGTGATTTTATACAATGAGCAGTTCTTC. Translation: CSSSVILYNEQFF.

As for this clone: This CDR3 is also generated by other DNA sequences in the sample. V and J are TRBV28 and TRBJ2-7; D is undetermined. V dropped 10 bases and J dropped 4 bases, with 14 bases sitting between them. Germline V gives CDR1 MDHEN, CDR2 SYDVKM. CDR3 length: 12 amino acids. CDR3 region: CATFSPPYEQYF. The CDR3 bases are TGTGCCACCTTTTCCCCCCCTTACGAGCAGTACTTC.